This T cell receptor (beta chain) derives from a study of cytomegalovirus exposure and HLA in healthy donors. Study context: According to later analysis, the same platform produced the roughly 130 validation and several hundred first-cohort repertoires.

J was trimmed by 4 bases and V by 1 base; bases with no gene match: 3. CDR3 size: 14 residues. Germline V gene sequence: CDR1 SGDLS, CDR2 YYNGEE. Study-level points and caveats: For cytomegalovirus status, the classifier reportedly gave diagnoses with high specificity and sensitivity. TCR clusters originating in the first cohort tended to co-occur in the roughly 130 validation repertoires, according to a later analysis. Testing in vitro showed a few CMV-associated chains specific for CMV antigens.

TCRdb keeps only in-frame clones here, not all; method: immunoSEQ multiplex PCR. The data hold more than 80,000 clones, with about 88% observed a single time. Concerning this clone itself: What it recognizes is unknown.

The chain links TRBV9 to TRBJ2-7; 9 bases map to TRBD1. The sequence came from a woman between 18 and 30 years old in good health and CMV-seropositive. The material sequenced was PBMCs. CDR3 sequence: CASSVRQGGYEQYF. As DNA, the CDR3 is TGTGCCAGCAGCGTACGACAGGGGGGTTACGAGCAGTACTTC.